The present entry profiles one T cell receptor beta chain with its context. The antigen is undetermined. This may arise from a read error, as a much more abundant clone is one base away. The CDR3 runs 11 residues. V lost 1 base and J lost 6, with 2 bases in between. In germline, CDR1 is SGHDT, CDR2 YYEEEE. Only in-frame clones appear in the TCRdb table, and some are missing; sequencing was by immunoSEQ multiplex PCR. The sample has 150,000 to 200,000 clones; around 85% are singletons. The data originate from a study of T cell responses to AZD1222 COVID-19 vaccine. General study points: Sampled repertoires all dated from after the peak T cell response. Mostly white British, mostly female donors; authors suggested clonal diversity may be underestimated. An increase in Spike-specific TCR breadth and depth was observed after two AZD1222 doses. Dominant CD4 TCR responses targeted spike regions 160-218 and 743-854.

V and J are TRBV5-6 and TRBJ2-1; no definite D call. The TCR originated in an adult who received the AZD1222 COVID-19 vaccine. The material sequenced was peripheral blood, taken 28 days after the second AZD1222 dose. CDR3 in DNA: TGTGCCAGCAGCTTGATCAATGAGCAGTTCTTC. Its protein product is CASSLINEQFF. Using reference TRBV5-6 and TRBJ2-1 for the parts outside the CDR3, the full variable domain is DAGVTQSPTHLIKTRGQQVTLRCSPKSGHDTVSWYQQALGQGPQFIFQYYEEEERQRGNFPDRFSGHQFPNYSSELNVNALLLGDSALYLCASSLINEQFFGPGTRLTVL.